These T cell receptor beta chains were read from a single sample in a study of cytotoxic CD8 clonotypes in ibrutinib-treated CLL. Profiled with immunoSEQ multiplex PCR; TCRdb holds only in-frame clones, not every one. Here the sample spans some 150,000 clones, around 82% being singletons. This specimen consisted of PBMCs, obtained after 36 months of ibrutinib treatment. The receptor set was obtained from a human donor with chronic lymphocytic leukemia. The CDR3 runs from the conserved cysteine through the conserved F or W. A D gene is named only where the DNA matches it firmly. A clone size is listed for some rows: how often the clone was seen (once, few, many), or a class if it is expanded.

>12|few|.|TRBV19|TRBJ1-1
TGTGCCAGTAACCGCGGAAGGGAGGAAGCTTTCTTT
CASNRGREEAFF
>15|.|.|TRBV7-9|TRBJ2-2
TGTGCCAGCAACAACAGGGGACTTAACACCGGGGAGCTGTTTTTT
CASNNRGLNTGELFF
>13|.|.|TRBV29-1|TRBJ2-3
TGCAGCACCGGGAGAGGAGGGGCAGATACGCAGTATTTT
CSTGRGGADTQYF
>12|.|.|TRBV28|TRBJ2-7
TGTGCCAGCAGTTTACCAATTTACGAGCAGTACTTC
CASSLPIYEQYF
>12|.|.|TRBV7-9|TRBJ1-2
TGTGCCAGCAGCCTAGACAGATATGGCTACACCTTC
CASSLDRYGYTF
>15|.|.|TRBV4-1|TRBJ2-7
TGCGCCAGCAGCCTTAACCAGATTTCTTTCTACGAGCAGTACTTC
CASSLNQISFYEQYF
>15|few|.|TRBV14|TRBJ1-2
TGTGCCAGCAGCCGATCAGGGGAAGCGTTTAATGGCTACACCTTC
CASSRSGEAFNGYTF
>14|once|.|TRBV7-3|TRBJ1-1
TGTGCCAGCAGCCCCCAGTCGGGGAACACTGAAGCTTTCTTT
CASSPQSGNTEAFF
>16|.|TRBD2|TRBV9|TRBJ2-5
TGTGCCAGCAGCGTAGCGACTAGCGGGAGCCAAGAGACCCAGTACTTC
CASSVATSGSQETQYF
>17|.|TRBD2|TRBV18|TRBJ2-3
TGTGCCAGCTCACCAAGAGCGGGGGGTTCATACACAGATACGCAGTATTTT
CASSPRAGGSYTDTQYF
>15|.|TRBD1|TRBV5-1|TRBJ2-6
TGCGCCAGCAGCCGGGACAGGGGTGGGGCCAACGTCCTGACTTTC
CASSRDRGGANVLTF
>13|.|.|TRBV6-5|TRBJ2-7
TGTGCCAGCCGGAGGGCCAACCTCTACGAGCAGTACTTC
CASRRANLYEQYF
>15|few|TRBD2|TRBV15|TRBJ2-1
TGTGCCACCAGCAGAGGAACTAGCGGGATAAATGAGCAGTTCTTC
CATSRGTSGINEQFF
>14|.|TRBD1|TRBV5-5|TRBJ2-7
TGTGCCAGCAGCTTGTGGGGACAGGGTAGCGAGCAGTACTTC
CASSLWGQGSEQYF
>16|.|.|TRBV7-6|TRBJ2-7
TGTGCCAGCAGCTTAGGCCCAGGGGGGATACTCTACGAGCAGTACTTC
CASSLGPGGILYEQYF
>16|.|.|TRBV19|TRBJ2-4
TGTGCCAGTACCAATGGGCAGGGTGAGGCCAAAAACATTCAGTACTTC
CASTNGQGEAKNIQYF
>19|.|TRBD2|TRBV14|TRBJ2-5
TGTGCCAGCAGCCAAGATTGGAGAGCGGGGGGCCCAGCCGGAGAGGCCCAGTACTTC
CASSQDWRAGGPAGEAQYF
>13|.|.|TRBV14|TRBJ2-7
TGTGCCAGCAGCCGACAACTTAGGGGCGAGCAGTACTTC
CASSRQLRGEQYF
>13|once|.|TRBV2|TRBJ1-3
TGTGCCAGCAGCTTGCGGGCCGGAAACACCATATATTTT
CASSLRAGNTIYF
>13|.|.|TRBV19|TRBJ1-2
TGTGCCAGTAGTATAGATGTTAGCTATGGCTACACCTTC
CASSIDVSYGYTF
>15|few|TRBD1|TRBV19|TRBJ1-2
TGTGCCAGTAGTGTCCCGGGGGCAGGGGGCGTTGGCTACACCTTC
CASSVPGAGGVGYTF
>15|.|TRBD2|TRBV11-2|TRBJ2-1
TGTGCCAGCAGCTTCAGCGGGAGCTCCTACAATGAGCAGTTCTTC
CASSFSGSSYNEQFF
>13|once|.|TRBV4-2|TRBJ2-5
TGTGCCAGCAGCCAAAAGGTCGGAGGGACCCAGTACTTC
CASSQKVGGTQYF
>14|.|.|TRBV29-1|TRBJ2-7
TGCAGCGTTGCCCTACAGCTGTACGGCTACGAGCAGTACTTC
CSVALQLYGYEQYF
>14|.|.|TRBV5-1|TRBJ2-3
TGCGCCAGCAGCTTCCGAAGCGGCACAGATACGCAGTATTTT
CASSFRSGTDTQYF
>13|once|.|TRBV2|TRBJ2-7
TGTGCCAGCATCCCCAGGGGCCTCGAGGAGCAGTACTTC
CASIPRGLEEQYF
>16|.|.|TRBV9|TRBJ1-1
TGTGCCAGCAGCCCAAAGGGAGGAGAGGCCATCCCTGAAGCTTTCTTT
CASSPKGGEAIPEAFF
>14|.|TRBD1|TRBV5-1|TRBJ1-2
TGCGCCAGCAGGCTACAGGGGGCTAACTATGGCTACACCTTC
CASRLQGANYGYTF
>14|.|TRBD1|TRBV19|TRBJ2-5
TGTGCCAGTAGTATGTGGACAGGCCTGCAGGACCAGTACTTC
CASSMWTGLQDQYF
>15|.|.|TRBV29-1|TRBJ1-6
TGCAGCGTTCGGCGGGGGAGCTCCTATAATTCACCCCTCCACTTT
CSVRRGSSYNSPLHF
>15|few|.|TRBV27|TRBJ1-5
TGTGCCAGCAGTTTATCCGGCAGGCGGGATCAGCCCCAGCATTTT
CASSLSGRRDQPQHF
>13|.|.|TRBV7-2|TRBJ2-7
TGTGCCAGCAGCTTGTTAGGGGCCTACGAGCAGTACTTC
CASSLLGAYEQYF
>14|.|TRBD1|TRBV27|TRBJ1-2
TGTGCCAGCAGAAACAGGGGGCGCTACTATGGCTACACCTTC
CASRNRGRYYGYTF
>15|.|TRBD1|TRBV5-4|TRBJ1-3
TGTGCCAGCAGCTTGGTATCAGGGGGTGGAAACACCATATATTTT
CASSLVSGGGNTIYF
>15|medium-sized|.|TRBV19|TRBJ2-1
TGTGCCAGTAGTGAGGGGAGAGGCTCCTACAATGAGCAGTTCTTC
CASSEGRGSYNEQFF
>13|.|.|TRBV2|TRBJ1-2
TGTGCCAGCACGACTTCGAATGAGTCTGGCTACACCTTC
CASTTSNESGYTF
>13|.|.|TRBV11-2|TRBJ1-1
TGTGCCAGCAGCTTAGATCGGGAGACTGAAGCTTTCTTT
CASSLDRETEAFF
>16|.|.|TRBV5-1|TRBJ2-3
TGCGCCAGCAGCAGGTCAGGAAGCCGTAGCACAGATACGCAGTATTTT
CASSRSGSRSTDTQYF
>14|.|.|TRBV27|TRBJ1-6
TGTGCCAGCACCCGTCCGGGGCCTAATTCACCCCTCCACTTT
CASTRPGPNSPLHF
>16|.|.|TRBV7-9|TRBJ2-2
TGTGCCAGCAGCAAGGGAGCATTCTTGGGCACCGGGGAGCTGTTTTTT
CASSKGAFLGTGELFF
>16|.|TRBD1|TRBV18|TRBJ1-4
TGTGCCAGCTCACCAAACAGGGGGCAAGCTAATGAAAAACTGTTTTTT
CASSPNRGQANEKLFF
>15|once|TRBD1|TRBV6-1|TRBJ1-2
TGTGCCAGCACCGCGGGGGGAGGGGGCATCTATGGCTACACCTTC
CASTAGGGGIYGYTF
>11|.|TRBD1|TRBV2|TRBJ1-1
TGTGCCACTCGACAGGGCACTGAAGCTTTCTTT
CATRQGTEAFF
>14|.|TRBD1|TRBV6-5|TRBJ1-5
TGTGCCAGCAGCCTAGGACAGGGGCGACAGCCCCAGCATTTT
CASSLGQGRQPQHF
>14|.|.|TRBV27|TRBJ1-2
TGTGCCAGCAGTTTAAATCGGACACCCTATGGCTACACCTTC
CASSLNRTPYGYTF
>16|.|.|TRBV7-2|TRBJ2-3
TGTGCCAGCAGCCCCCCAACTAGTTCCCGCACAGATACGCAGTATTTT
CASSPPTSSRTDTQYF
>14|once|.|TRBV27|TRBJ2-6
TGTGCCAGCAGTTTATTATCTGGGGCCAACGTCCTGACTTTC
CASSLLSGANVLTF
>15|.|TRBD2|TRBV7-2|TRBJ2-5
TGTGCCAGCAGTTTGACTAGCGGGGCTCAAGAGACCCAGTACTTC
CASSLTSGAQETQYF
>13|.|.|TRBV28|TRBJ1-5
TGTGCCAGCAGTTCCTCCCCCATACAGCCCCAGCATTTT
CASSSSPIQPQHF
>14|.|TRBD1|TRBV19|TRBJ2-7
TGTGCCAGTAGGGACAGGGGGAGCTCCTACGAGCAGTACTTC
CASRDRGSSYEQYF
>15|once|.|TRBV5-6|TRBJ2-3
TGTGCCAGCTCCCGAGCTAGCCTTAGCACAGATACGCAGTATTTT
CASSRASLSTDTQYF
>17|.|.|TRBV5-1|TRBJ2-6
TGCGCCAGCTTACCTCAGGGGTTTAGCTCTGGGGCCAACGTCCTGACTTTC
CASLPQGFSSGANVLTF
>12|.|.|TRBV14|TRBJ2-5
TGTGCCAGTTCGGACATACAAGAGACCCAGTACTTC
CASSDIQETQYF
>14|.|TRBD1|TRBV7-8|TRBJ2-4
TGTGCCAGCAGCTCCACGAGGACAGGACGTCTTCAGTACTTC
CASSSTRTGRLQYF
>13|.|.|TRBV18|TRBJ1-2
TGTGCCAGCTCACCAGTGGGGGACTATGGCTACACCTTC
CASSPVGDYGYTF
>13|.|.|TRBV7-6|TRBJ2-7
TGTGCCAGCAGCTTAGACGGCCGGATCGAGCAGTACTTC
CASSLDGRIEQYF
>14|.|TRBD1|TRBV5-7|TRBJ2-5
TGTGCCAGCAGCCTCACAGGGGACCAAGAGACCCAGTACTTC
CASSLTGDQETQYF
>13|many|.|TRBV27|TRBJ2-7
TGTGCCAGCAGTTTAAAGGACGGCTACGAGCAGTACTTC
CASSLKDGYEQYF